These 10 T cell receptor beta chains originate from one sample sequenced in a study of CD4 T cell repertoires in COVID-19. Sequencing was done directly on freshly isolated, uncultured memory T cells. Assay used: immunoSEQ multiplex PCR; TCRdb lists only in-frame clones, some missing. Of about 22,000 clones detected, about nine tenths appear once; the ten largest clones hold 0.58%. The specimen was central memory CD4+ T cells from blood, collected before the COVID-19 pandemic. Every receptor here comes from a human donor who had COVID-19.

The chain couples TRBV5-1 to TRBJ1-2, with D maybe TRBD1 (5 bases). V dropped 4 bases and J dropped 8 bases, with 21 bases sitting between them. CDR1 is SGHRS and CDR2 is YFSETQ in the germline V gene. CDR3 size: 15 residues. CDR3 nucleotide sequence: TGCGCCAGCAGCCCTAGACAGAACTCCTTCGGGGGCTACACCTTC. This codes for CASSPRQNSFGGYTF.

The chain couples TRBV5-5 to TRBJ1-5; D perhaps matches TRBD1 (6 bases). Trimming pared 5 bases from V and 7 bases from J, leaving 22 bases between. Germline loops: CDR1 SGHKS, CDR2 YYEKEE (reference sequence). The CDR3 spans 16 residues. The CDR3 region has the DNA TGTGCCAGCAGTTCTACCCGACAGGTTTGGGGACAGCCCCAGCATTTT. Encoded protein: CASSSTRQVWGQPQHF.

In this sample, this clone turned up a few times. The J gene is TRBJ2-4, the V gene TRBV27; D might be TRBD1 (6 bases). The germline V and J ends were trimmed by 8 bases and 0 bases, with 14 bases remaining between them. CDR1 is MNHEY and CDR2 is SMNVEV in the germline V gene (reference sequence). The CDR3 is 15 residues long. The CDR3 loop is CASGRRGLAKNIQYF. CDR3 bases: TGTGCCAGCGGGCGAAGGGGGTTAGCCAAAAACATTCAGTACTTC.

The chain joins TRBV5-6 to TRBJ1-2; D not certain. Trimming left V 4 bases short and J 4 bases short, with 8 bases between. This CDR3 comprises 12 residues. Germline assignment: CDR1 SGHDT and CDR2 YYEEEE. CDR3 in amino acids: CASSGRSYGYTF. The CDR3 DNA follows: TGTGCCAGCAGCGGCCGCAGCTATGGCTACACCTTC.

The chain employs TRBV19 and TRBJ2-7; D may be TRBD1 (5 bases). In germline, CDR1 is LNHDA, CDR2 SQIVND (reference sequence). This CDR3 comprises 15 residues. V shed 4 bases and J shed 2 bases, with 15 bases lying between them. As DNA, the CDR3 is TGTGCCAGTAGTAAGGGGTCAGTACACCCCTACGAGCAGTACTTC. This codes for CASSKGSVHPYEQYF.

This chain connects TRBV28 to TRBJ1-5, with 9 nucleotides matching TRBD1. Germline CDR1 and CDR2: MDHEN and SYDVKM. The CDR3 runs to 18 residues. Trimming removed 5 bases from V and 2 bases from J; junction bases left unmatched: 13. The CDR3 is CASSPRYYRGQGNQPQHF. The CDR3 DNA follows: TGTGCCAGCAGTCCAAGATACTACAGGGGGCAAGGCAATCAGCCCCAGCATTTT.

This clone appeared a few times. V usage is TRBV4-2 and J usage is TRBJ2-3; weak D call: TRBD2 (5 bases). Trimming stripped 6 bases from V and 2 bases from J, with 12 bases between. The CDR3 sequence is 14 residues long. Germline lookup yields CDR1 LGHNA and CDR2 YNFKEQ. The CDR3 here is CASRRTGITDTQYF. The CDR3 region has the DNA TGTGCCAGCAGACGAACGGGGATCACAGATACGCAGTATTTT.

The rearrangement joins TRBV6-1 to TRBJ2-5; 9 nucleotides line up with TRBD2. J was trimmed by 4 bases and V by 4 bases; bases with no gene match: 4. CDR1 MNHNS and CDR2 SASEGT come from the germline V gene. The CDR3 covers 14 residues. DNA for the CDR3: TGTGCCAGCAGTGTCCTTAGCGGGGGAGAGACCCAGTACTTC. Its translation is CASSVLSGGETQYF.

This chain uses TRBV7-9 with TRBJ1-1; possible D gene TRBD1, 5 bases. The CDR3 consists of 17 residues. Germline CDR1 is SEHNR and CDR2 is FQNEAQ (reference sequence). Trimming took 5 bases from V and 7 from J, leaving 26 bases between them. Written as DNA, the CDR3 is TGTGCCAGCAGCACTCAGGACACTCCTAGAGGCGTGAATGAAGCTTTCTTT. Residues: CASSTQDTPRGVNEAFF.

The chain links TRBV19 to TRBJ1-6, with D perhaps matching TRBD1 (6 bases). CDR3 length: 15 residues. Deletions cut 6 bases from V and 10 bases from J, with 19 bases between. Germline CDR1 is LNHDA and CDR2 is SQIVND (reference sequence). The CDR3 loop is CASSPGGGQGSPLHF. DNA of the CDR3: TGTGCCAGTAGCCCCGGGGGGGGCCAAGGGTCACCCCTCCACTTT.